This TCR beta chain is drawn from a study of follicular helper T cells after annual influenza vaccination. For the study at large: Across the 2013-2014, 2014-2015 and 2015-2016 vaccination seasons, some subjects were resampled.

Comment on this clone: The antigen remains unidentified.

The time point here: 2014-2015 season, pre-vaccination. The CDR3 consists of 15 residues. With 2 bases removed from V and 0 bases from J, the gap between germline ends came to 10 bases. Germline V gives CDR1 SGHNT, CDR2 YENEEA. Study-level findings and limits: Change in circulating plasmablasts correlated with ICOS+CD38+ cTfh clonality change. Successive annual vaccinations recalled a recurrent oligoclonal ICOS+CD38+ cTfh response with influenza-specific clonotypes.

Here immunoSEQ multiplex PCR was the method, and the copy in TCRdb shows in-frame clones only, minus some. The sample lists about 27,000 clones, around 80% occurring once. The receptor comes from an adult who received the influenza vaccine. Specimen: CXCR5+ CD38- circulating T follicular helper cells from blood, collected on the day of influenza vaccination. The subset was: circulating Tfh, non-naive CD4+CXCR5+PD-1+ (ICOS+CD38+ or ICOS-CD38-). The gene calls are TRBV11-3 and TRBJ1-1, with a possible D match to TRBD1 (5 bases). The CDR3 DNA reads as TGTGCCAGCAGCTTAACGGGGGGAGTGAACACTGAAGCTTTCTTT. Translating it yields CASSLTGGVNTEAFF.